This T cell receptor beta chain was obtained from a study of OX40 agonist ivuxolimab in advanced cancers. Study details: Partial responses, seen in three patients, involved one hepatocellular carcinoma and two cutaneous melanomas.

Study findings and constraints: Researchers report that CD8+ T cells had, on average, more expanded clones than CD4+. Partial responders at 0.1-3.0 mg/kg showed near-lowest clonal expansion.

CDR1 is SQVTM and CDR2 is ANQGSEA in the germline V gene. Deletions cut 1 base from V and 8 bases from J, with 5 bases between. This CDR3 has 10 residues. This clone has a handful of counts. Its target is not known. Data came from immunoSEQ multiplex PCR; TCRdb stores just in-frame clones and leaves some out. The data show 40,000 to 55,000 clones, with 89% seen just once and approximately 16% held by the top ten. Material: CD4+ or CD8+ T cells sorted from blood, obtained in a trial of the OX40 agonist ivuxolimab. The V gene is TRBV29-1, the J gene TRBJ1-1; unclear D gene. The TCR comes from an adult with an advanced solid tumor such as melanoma, head and neck, liver or kidney cancer. The CDR3, as DNA: TGCAGCGTTGAAGTTGGAGAAGCTTTCTTT. Residues: CSVEVGEAFF.